This entry describes one T cell receptor beta chain. Its target is not known. In TCRdb, the reads were re-called with MiXCR into one record per CDR3 protein. Of around 360,000 distinct CDR3 sequences listed, about 35% are singletons. This CDR3 has 13 residues. Germline V gene lookup returns CDR1 SQVTM and CDR2 ANQGSEA. V lost 6 bases to trimming and J lost 13 bases; unmatched junction nucleotides: 13. The data stem from a study of T cell repertoires in cytomegalovirus infection. This receptor was taken from a human donor in good health (CMV status not recorded). Some clones in this sample may be carry-over from other donors' samples. This sample comprised cultured PBMCs, obtained from culture after CMV antigen stimulation. The gene calls are TRBV29-1 and TRBJ2-1, with 9 bases aligning to TRBD1. CDR3 DNA sequence: TGCAGCGTACCGGGACAGGGTACTTTTGAACAGTTCTTC. Its protein product is CSVPGQGTFEQFF.